The clone carrying this TCR beta chain was picked up a small number of times. Its antigen is undetermined. TCRdb reprocessed the 5' RACE reads with MiXCR, giving one entry per CDR3 protein. Altogether more than 600,000 distinct CDR3 sequences are present, 15% to 20% being singletons, with the ten largest covering over 10%. These data come from a study of identical twins. Germline CDR1 is SEHNR and CDR2 is FQNEAQ (reference sequence). V was trimmed by 1 base and J by 5 bases, leaving 14 bases between them. The CDR3 totals 15 residues. Notes on the study in general: Sequences that were beta out-of-frame showed weaker excess twin sharing.

The data also belong to a second study, concerning T cells expressing NK-cell markers. As reported in that work: The same clonotypes also predominated in the CD3+CD56-NKG2C+ fraction of a handful of donors.

This chain links TRBV7-9 with TRBJ1-1, with D hard to call. The sequencing sample was made of PBMCs. The clonotype comes from a woman aged 18-29 years in good health. The CDR3 nucleotides read TGTGCCAGCAGCTTAGGGAGTTGGATGGTGACTGAAGCTTTCTTT. Residues: CASSLGSWMVTEAFF.